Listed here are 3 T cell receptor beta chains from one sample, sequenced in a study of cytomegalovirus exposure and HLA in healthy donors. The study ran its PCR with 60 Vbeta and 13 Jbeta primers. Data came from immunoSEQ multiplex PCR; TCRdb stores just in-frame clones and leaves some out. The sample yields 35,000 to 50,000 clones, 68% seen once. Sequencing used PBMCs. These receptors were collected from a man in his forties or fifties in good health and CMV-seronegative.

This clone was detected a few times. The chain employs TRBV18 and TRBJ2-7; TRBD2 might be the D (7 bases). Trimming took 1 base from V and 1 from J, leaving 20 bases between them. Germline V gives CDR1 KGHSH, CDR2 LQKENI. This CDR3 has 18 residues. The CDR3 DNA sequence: TGTGCCAGCTCACCACAGTTGAAAGGGGGAGGGACTTCCTACGAGCAGTACTTC. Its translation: CASSPQLKGGGTSYEQYF.

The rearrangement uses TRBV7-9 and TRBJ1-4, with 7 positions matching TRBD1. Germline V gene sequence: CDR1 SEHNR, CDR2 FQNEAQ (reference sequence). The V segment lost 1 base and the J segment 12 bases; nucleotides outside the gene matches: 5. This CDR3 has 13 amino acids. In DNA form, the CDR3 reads TGTGCCAGCAGCTTAGGGCACGACAGGGAACTGTTTTTT. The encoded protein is CASSLGHDRELFF.

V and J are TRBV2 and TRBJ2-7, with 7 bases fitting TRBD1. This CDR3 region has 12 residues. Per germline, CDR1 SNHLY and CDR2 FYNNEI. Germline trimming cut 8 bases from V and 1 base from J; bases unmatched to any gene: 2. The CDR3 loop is CASGDSSYEQYF. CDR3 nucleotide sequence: TGTGCCAGCGGGGACAGTTCCTACGAGCAGTACTTC.